A single sample is the source of the 12 T cell receptor beta chains below, sequenced in a study of cytomegalovirus exposure and HLA in healthy donors (dated by TCRdb to 2016 to 2017). Libraries were prepared through the immunoSEQ multiplex PCR assay. A mixture of 60 forward primers for TCR Vbeta segments and 13 reverse primers for TCR Jbeta segments was used in the multiplex PCR. Not all clones reach the TCRdb copy of this immuneACCESS table, which keeps in-frame sequences only. Checked studies attribute under half of the gap to unresolved V genes and leave the rest unexplained. The sample yields 100,000 to 150,000 clones; roughly 80% were counted once. The biggest ten clones account for about 7.3% of the sample. Sequencing input: PBMCs. Every receptor here comes from a male donor in good health and CMV-seronegative.

The gene calls are TRBV6-1 and TRBJ2-2; 11 bases fit TRBD2. The CDR3 is 15 residues long. The J segment lost 4 bases and the V segment lost 6 bases, leaving 4 bases of the junction unmatched. Germline V gene sequence: CDR1 MNHNS, CDR2 SASEGT. The CDR3 sequence is CASRMGTSGTGELFF. DNA for the CDR3: TGTGCCAGCAGGATGGGGACTAGCGGCACCGGGGAGCTGTTTTTT.

J is TRBJ2-4 and V is TRBV9; the D is unclear. CDR3 length: 15 residues. CDR1 and CDR2 from the germline V gene are SGDLS and YYNGEE. V lost 4 bases to trimming and J lost 0 bases, with 11 bases between them. DNA for the CDR3: TGTGCCAGCAGCCCCTCGCGGCTAGCCAAAAACATTCAGTACTTC. Translated, it gives CASSPSRLAKNIQYF.

Only a few counts were recorded for this clone. The chain combines TRBV30 with TRBJ2-5; the match to TRBD2 covers 9 bases. The V gene's germline CDR1 is GTSNPN and CDR2 SVGIG (reference sequence). V lost 8 bases and J lost 3; bases outside the gene matches: 7. The CDR3 spans 13 residues. CDR3: CAALAGDKETQYF. The CDR3 DNA is TGTGCCGCACTAGCGGGTGATAAAGAGACCCAGTACTTC.

Comments on this clone: A read error may account for a junction end that differs from germline. The chain employs TRBV7-9 and TRBJ2-2; TRBD2 matches 13 bases. There are 16 residues in the CDR3. CDR1 SEHNR and CDR2 FQNEAQ come from the germline V gene (reference sequence). CDR3 nucleotide sequence: TGTTCCAGCAGCTCCCGGACTAGCGGGAGTTACGGGGAGCTGTTTTTT. It codes for CSSSSRTSGSYGELFF.

The chain is built from TRBV28 and TRBJ1-3; D is undetermined. There are 16 residues in the CDR3. Trimming cost V 4 bases and J 0 bases, with 13 bases left between them. The germline CDR1 and CDR2 sequences are MDHEN and SYDVKM. CDR3 coding DNA: TGTGCCAGCAGTTCGGGAGAAACTCGCTCTGGAAACACCATATATTTT. Its protein product is CASSSGETRSGNTIYF.

Comments on this clone: One end of the junction is discordant with germline, which a read error may explain. V gene TRBV9 combines with J gene TRBJ2-7; D is perhaps TRBD2 (6 bases). This CDR3 contains 14 residues. Germline V gene data show CDR1 as SGDLS and CDR2 as YYNGEE. The CDR3 reads CASSVGTNSYGQYF. The CDR3 DNA reads TGTGCCAGCAGCGTAGGGACTAACTCCTACGGGCAGTACTTC. Variable domain in full (rest from reference TRBV9 and TRBJ2-7): DSGVTQTPKHLITATGQRVTLRCSPRSGDLSVYWYQQSLDQGLQFLIQYYNGEERAKGNILERFSAQQFPDLHSELNLSSLELGDSALYFCASSVGTNSYGQYFGPGTRLTVT.

This rearrangement joins TRBV28 to TRBJ2-1; D remains ambiguous. The CDR3 is 15 amino acids. Per the germline V gene, CDR1 is MDHEN and CDR2 is SYDVKM. V was pared by 3 bases and J by 0 bases, with 9 bases between. The CDR3 region has the DNA TGTGCCAGCAGTTTTAGGAGAAGCTCCTACAATGAGCAGTTCTTC. It specifies CASSFRRSSYNEQFF.

This clone was observed a handful of times. This rearrangement joins TRBV7-9 to TRBJ1-1; D perhaps matches TRBD1 (5 bases). The CDR3 loop spans 15 amino acids. In germline, CDR1 is SEHNR, CDR2 FQNEAQ (reference sequence). V lost 5 bases to trimming and J lost 5 bases, with 18 bases between them. This CDR3 is CASSPPDTGGTEAFF. The CDR3 DNA reads as TGTGCCAGCAGCCCGCCGGACACGGGAGGTACTGAAGCTTTCTTT.

The chain joins TRBV28 to TRBJ1-4, with TRBD1 identical over 7 bases. Unmatched junction bases numbered 8, after V lost 5 bases and J lost 14 bases. CDR3 length: 12 residues. Germline V gene data show CDR1 as MDHEN and CDR2 as SYDVKM. In nucleotides, the CDR3 is TGTGCCAGCAGTCCCTCAAGGGACAGCCTGTTTTTT. It encodes CASSPSRDSLFF.

This clone has more than one count but fewer than ten. The chain recombines TRBV6-5 with TRBJ1-2; no reliable D call. Trimming cost V 7 bases and J 4 bases, with 13 bases left between them. CDR1 and CDR2 from the germline V gene are MNHEY and SVGAGI. The CDR3 is made up of 13 amino acids. CDR3 nucleotide sequence: TGTGCCAGCATTCACTCAGCGGGCTATGGCTACACCTTC. It translates to CASIHSAGYGYTF.

The V call is TRBV5-8, the J call TRBJ1-1; a possible D gene is TRBD1 (5 bases). V lost 1 base to trimming and J lost 4 bases, with 11 bases between them. This CDR3 contains 14 residues. The V gene's germline CDR1 is SGHTS and CDR2 YDEGEE. Written as DNA, the CDR3 is TGTGCCAGCAGCTTGTTGGGAAGGGGCACTGAAGCTTTCTTT. Amino acids: CASSLLGRGTEAFF.

The chain links TRBV7-6 to TRBJ1-5; D is undetermined. Trimming cost V 3 bases and J 1 base, with 4 bases left between them. Germline V CDR1 and CDR2: SGHVS, FNYEAQ. The CDR3 runs 13 residues. The CDR3 spells CASSFGSNQPQHF. In DNA form, the CDR3 reads TGTGCCAGCAGCTTCGGGAGCAATCAGCCCCAGCATTTT. The whole variable domain, filled in from reference TRBV7-6 and TRBJ1-5, reads GAGVSQSPRYKVTKRGQDVALRCDPISGHVSLYWYRQALGQGPEFLTYFNYEAQQDKSGLPNDRFSAERPEGSISTLTIQRTEQRDSAMYRCASSFGSNQPQHFGDGTRLSIL.